A single sample gave rise to the 2 T cell receptor beta chains below, sequenced in a study of T cell repertoires in cytomegalovirus infection. TCRdb recomputed calls from the reads with MiXCR, one row per CDR3 protein. The profile shows fewer than 200,000 distinct CDR3 sequences, 15% to 20% of them singletons. The sequencing sample was made of PBMCs. Receptors originate from a human donor in good health (CMV status not recorded). Some clones in this sample may be carry-over from other donors' samples.

As regards this clonotype: A much larger clone differs from this one at a single base, so this may be a read error. The rearrangement uses TRBV7-9 and TRBJ1-2; the match to TRBD1 covers 8 bases. CDR1 is SEHNR and CDR2 is FQNEAQ in the germline V gene (reference sequence). Germline trimming cut 8 bases from V and 7 bases from J; bases unmatched to any gene: 15. CDR3 size: 15 residues. CDR3 nucleotides: TGTGCCAGCTCTGTCCGTGGACAGGGTTATGCTGGCTACACCTTC. Protein sequence: CASSVRGQGYAGYTF.

V gene TRBV30 combines with J gene TRBJ1-5; no definite D call. Germline assignment: CDR1 GTSNPN and CDR2 SVGIG (reference sequence). The ends were cut back, 0 bases at V and 1 base at J, with 4 bases in the middle. This CDR3 spans 13 amino acids. In DNA form, the CDR3 reads TGTGCCTGGAGTGTGGACAGCAATCAGCCCCAGCATTTT. It is translated as CAWSVDSNQPQHF.